This TCR beta chain was captured by sequencing in a study of T cell repertoires in cytomegalovirus infection. As for the study in general: HLA-C-restricted CMV epitopes, recently identified, and well-studied HLA-B-restricted ones were used by the study. Signatures in public TCR beta sequences pointed to both CMV infection and matching HLA type. Notes on the study in general: CMV-specific TCR beta clonotypes restricted by HLA-C dominated the ex vivo response. The cumulative frequency of public TCR beta families identified carriers of CMV plus the relevant HLA.

There are many counts of this clonotype. What it binds is unknown. The CDR3 runs to 16 residues. Germline CDR1 is SGHTA and CDR2 is FQGNSA. Trimming pared 3 bases from V and 2 bases from J, leaving 17 bases between. TCRdb ran MiXCR on the reads and lists one entry per CDR3 protein. The table records about a million distinct CDR3 sequences, roughly 30% of them present only once. This chain joins TRBV7-2 and TRBJ2-7; either TRBD1 or TRBD2 may supply D (5 bases each). The material sequenced was cultured CD8+ T cells from PBMCs, taken from culture after CMV antigen stimulation. The sequence was collected from a human donor in good health (CMV status not recorded). Some clones in this sample may be carry-over from other donors' samples. The CDR3 region has the DNA TGTGCCAGCAGCTTTAGGGGTCTCGGGGACGCCTACGAGCAGTACGTC. It codes for CASSFRGLGDAYEQYV.